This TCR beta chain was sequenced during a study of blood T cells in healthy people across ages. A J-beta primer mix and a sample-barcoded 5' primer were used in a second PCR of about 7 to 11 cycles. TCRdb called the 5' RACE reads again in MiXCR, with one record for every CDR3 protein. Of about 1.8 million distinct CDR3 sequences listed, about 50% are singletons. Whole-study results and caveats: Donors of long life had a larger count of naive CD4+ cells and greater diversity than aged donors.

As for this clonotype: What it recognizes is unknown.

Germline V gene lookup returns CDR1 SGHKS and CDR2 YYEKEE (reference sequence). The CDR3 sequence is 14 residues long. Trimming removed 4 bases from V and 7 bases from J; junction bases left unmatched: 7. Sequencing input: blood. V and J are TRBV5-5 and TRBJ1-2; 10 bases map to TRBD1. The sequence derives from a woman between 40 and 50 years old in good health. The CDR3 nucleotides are TGTGCCAGCAGCCCCGGGACAGGGGTTCTTGGCTACACCTTC. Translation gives CASSPGTGVLGYTF.